This T cell receptor beta chain came from a study of blood T cell repertoires in COVID-19 (dated by TCRdb to between 2020 and 2021). Notes on the research overall: Samples from collaborators originated in the United States, Italy and Spain and spanned both the acute and convalescent phases of COVID-19. The prospective study material was composed of cDNA or gDNA derived from T cells, B-cell-depleted T cells, or PBMCs. The dataset comprised deeply sampled blood TCRbeta repertoires from subjects exposed to, actively infected with, or recovered from COVID-19. Sample metadata almost always included a de-identified subject ID, COVID-19 status, age in years and sex. Where available, HLA class I and class II types were obtained from metadata supplied by the sample provider rather than from assay-based typing. Samples were obtained from the ongoing ImmuneRACE study (first 160 participants) and from 1,254 subjects provided by 6 global collaborators. The repertoires were released in a freely available public database meant as a resource for research on the immune response to SARS-CoV-2.

As for this clone: No cognate antigen has been identified for it. Base qualities are not provided; no much larger clone lies one nucleotide away.

Collaborating institutions collected whole blood in K2EDTA tubes following their own protocols. For TCRbeta analysis, collaborators shipped samples as frozen whole blood, isolated PBMCs, or DNA extracted from either of those sample types. The V end loses 2 bases and the J end loses 0 bases, and a stretch of 17 bases separates them. The germline V gene (reference sequence) yields LNHDA for CDR1 and SQIVND for CDR2. From cysteine to phenylalanine, the CDR3 is 18 amino acids long. The only DNA kept is the CDR3, 54 bases in frame from the first base. What the work shows at the level of the full study, not this receptor alone: How much clinical and demographic metadata was included differed by source and by participant, and the metadata was provided uncurated.

The immunoSEQ Assay, a bias-controlled multiplex PCR, was used to amplify TCRbeta CDR3 regions from genomic DNA. The original pipeline was this. Within the assay, amplification of reference gene primers was used to estimate how many nucleated cells each sample contained. Sequence reads were collapsed and filtered to measure the absolute abundance of every unique TCRbeta CDR3 rearrangement. For each sample, productive Simpson clonality was calculated as the square root of Simpson's diversity index over productive rearrangements. Sourced from immuneACCESS, this table was stored by TCRdb with only in-frame sequences that have V and J called. A share of the clones is absent; for the studies checked, an unresolved V gene accounts for under half, and the remainder has no known explanation. V and J calls and clone size follow that table, whereas D and trimming were derived from the DNA. The sample table lists 95,000 to 100,000 clones, about 89% of them with a count of one. Roughly 17% of the sample belongs to the ten largest clones.

The rearrangement joined TRBV19 to TRBJ1-5; the D gene is perhaps TRBD1, from 6 matching bases. Sequenced: peripheral blood. The receptor's source is a man in his fifties with acute or convalescent COVID-19. The CDR3 protein sequence reads: CASSIQGPTPYSNQPQHF. The bases read TGTGCCAGTAGTATACAGGGGCCTACGCCCTATAGCAATCAGCCCCAGCATTTT. Reference TRBV19 and TRBJ1-5 genes cover what lies past the CDR3, so the full variable domain is DGGITQSPKYLFRKEGQNVTLSCEQNLNHDAMYWYRQDPGQGLRLIYYSQIVNDFQKGDIAEGYSVSREKKESFPLTVTSAQKNPTAFYLCASSIQGPTPYSNQPQHFGDGTRLSIL.